This TCR beta chain was retrieved from a study of control samples from healthy donors and cancer patients. Some clones are missing from TCRdb's copy, which holds only in-frame ones; the method was immunoSEQ multiplex PCR. The sample lists roughly 170,000 clones, 90% to 95% occurring once. The germline gives CDR1 LGHNA, CDR2 YSLEER. The V end was cut by 0 bases, the J end by 6 bases, with 8 bases between. The CDR3 has 13 amino acids. Sequencing input: blood. This chain joins TRBV4-3 and TRBJ1-2, with a possible D match to TRBD1 (5 bases). This receptor was identified in a woman aged 60 to 75 in good health. The CDR3 spells CASSQERGDGYTF. In nucleotides, the CDR3 is TGCGCCAGCAGCCAAGAACGGGGGGATGGCTACACCTTC.